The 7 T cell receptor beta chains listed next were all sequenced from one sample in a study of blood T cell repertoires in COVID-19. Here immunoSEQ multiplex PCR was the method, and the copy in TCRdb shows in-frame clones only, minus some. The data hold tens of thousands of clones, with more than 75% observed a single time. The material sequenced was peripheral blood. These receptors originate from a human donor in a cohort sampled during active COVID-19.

The CDR3 loop reads CASSQGGGIGGYTF. The CDR3 DNA is TGTGCCAGCAGCCAAGGGGGGGGAATTGGGGGCTACACCTTC. This sequence joins TRBV3-1 (or the pseudogene TRBV3-2) and TRBJ1-2, with a weak D call TRBD1 (5 bases). Germline values: CDR1 LGHDT, CDR2 YNNKEL (reference sequence). The germline V and J ends were trimmed by 1 base and 8 bases, with 14 bases remaining between them. The CDR3 has 14 amino acids.

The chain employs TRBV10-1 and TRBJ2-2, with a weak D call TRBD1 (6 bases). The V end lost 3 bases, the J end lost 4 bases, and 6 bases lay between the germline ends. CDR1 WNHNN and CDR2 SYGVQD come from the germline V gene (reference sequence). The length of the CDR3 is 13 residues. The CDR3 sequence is CASSEQGTGELFF. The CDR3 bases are TGCGCCAGCAGTGAACAGGGCACCGGGGAGCTGTTTTTT.

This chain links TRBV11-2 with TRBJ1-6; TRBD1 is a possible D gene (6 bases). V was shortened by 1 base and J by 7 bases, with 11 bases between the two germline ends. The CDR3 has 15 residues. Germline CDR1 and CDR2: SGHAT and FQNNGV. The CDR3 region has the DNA TGTGCCAGCAGCTTAGCACCGGGACAAAATTCACCCCTCCACTTT. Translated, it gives CASSLAPGQNSPLHF.

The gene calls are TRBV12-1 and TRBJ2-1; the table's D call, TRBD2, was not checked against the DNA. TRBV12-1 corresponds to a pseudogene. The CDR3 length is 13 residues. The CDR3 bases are TGTGCCAGCAGCCTTAGGCCGGGGAGGGATGGGTTCTTC. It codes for CASSLRPGRDGFF.

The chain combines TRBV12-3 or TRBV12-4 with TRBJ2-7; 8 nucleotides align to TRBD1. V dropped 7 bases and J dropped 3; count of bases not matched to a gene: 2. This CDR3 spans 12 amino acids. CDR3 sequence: CASTGGYYEQYF. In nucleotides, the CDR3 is TGTGCCAGCACAGGGGGCTACTACGAGCAGTACTTC.

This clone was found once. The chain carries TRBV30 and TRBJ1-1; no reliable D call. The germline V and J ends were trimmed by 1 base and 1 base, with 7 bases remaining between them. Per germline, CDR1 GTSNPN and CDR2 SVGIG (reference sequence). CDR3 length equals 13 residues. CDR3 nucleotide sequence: TGTGCCTGGAGTGGAGGAACGAACACTGAAGCTTTCTTT. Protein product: CAWSGGTNTEAFF.

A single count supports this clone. This chain's CDR3 is CASSQGRESGVIYEQYF. CDR3 DNA sequence: TGTGCCAGCAGCCAAGGACGGGAATCCGGGGTCATCTACGAGCAGTACTTC. The rearrangement joins TRBV4-2 to TRBJ2-7, with a possible D match to TRBD2 (5 bases). Germline values: CDR1 LGHNA, CDR2 YNFKEQ. The V and J ends lost 1 base and 3 bases respectively, with 19 bases between them. The CDR3 has 17 amino acids.